Shown below are 10 T cell receptor beta chains from a single sample sequenced in a study of CD8 T cells in Susac syndrome. An input of about 0.5 to 1 ug of RNA was subjected to reverse transcription using random hexamers. TCRdb fed the immunoSEQ multiplex PCR reads into MiXCR, producing one record per CDR3 protein. Of approximately 190,000 distinct CDR3 sequences listed, around 95% are singletons. Material: CD4+ T cells from PBMCs. These receptor sequences come from a human donor with Susac syndrome.

The chain couples TRBV7-7 to TRBJ2-5; D may match TRBD1 or TRBD2 (5 bases each). CDR3 size: 14 residues. The V gene lost 5 bases and the J gene lost 2 bases, with 12 bases spanning the gap. Germline CDR1 and CDR2: SSHAT and FNYEAQ (reference sequence). CDR3 bases: TGTGCCAGCAGCCGAGCCGGGGCACAAGAGACCCAGTACTTC. Translation: CASSRAGAQETQYF.

CDR3 region: CASRLQTQGGELFF. DNA for the CDR3: TGTGCCAGCCGGTTGCAGACCCAGGGGGGGGAGCTGTTTTTT. The chain is built from TRBV2 and TRBJ2-2, with a weak D call TRBD1 (6 bases). The CDR3 spans 14 residues. Trimming took off 8 bases at V and 8 bases at J, with 18 bases between the two ends. CDR1 is SNHLY and CDR2 is FYNNEI in the germline V gene.

The V gene is TRBV18, the J gene TRBJ2-7, with D perhaps being TRBD1 or TRBD2 (5 bases each). V shed 1 base and J shed 1 base, with 17 bases lying between them. This CDR3 is built from 17 residues. CDR1 is KGHSH and CDR2 is LQKENI in the germline V gene. CDR3 DNA: TGTGCCAGCTCACCACAGCGGACGGGGCAACTTTCCTACGAGCAGTACTTC. It is translated as CASSPQRTGQLSYEQYF.

The rearrangement links TRBV7-8 to TRBJ1-1; 9 bases map to TRBD1. CDR1 and CDR2 from the germline V gene are SGHVS and FQNEAQ. The CDR3 contains 15 residues. V trimming: 5 bases; J trimming: 4 bases; junction bases outside the gene matches: 8. The CDR3 reads CASSVTGGEVTEAFF. The DNA of the CDR3 is TGTGCCAGCAGCGTGACAGGGGGAGAGGTCACTGAAGCTTTCTTT.

The rearrangement uses TRBV19 and TRBJ1-1; no firm D call. The V gene's germline CDR1 is LNHDA and CDR2 SQIVND (reference sequence). The germline V and J ends were trimmed by 3 bases and 2 bases, with 13 bases remaining between them. This CDR3 is built from 15 residues. The CDR3 region has the DNA TGTGCCAGTAGTATCAATCAACAGAGAAACACTGAAGCTTTCTTT. Protein sequence: CASSINQQRNTEAFF.

The chain uses TRBV12-5 and TRBJ2-7, with no clear D. Germline CDR1 LGHNT, CDR2 FRNRAP. The CDR3 consists of 12 residues. With 9 bases removed from V and 4 bases from J, the gap between germline ends came to 13 bases. The CDR3 protein is CASKGILYEQYF. CDR3 coding DNA: TGTGCTAGCAAAGGGATCCTGTACGAGCAGTACTTC.

V gene TRBV7-8 combines with J gene TRBJ2-1; TRBD2 might be the D (5 bases). There are 15 residues in the CDR3. With 0 bases removed from V and 4 bases from J, the gap between germline ends came to 10 bases. CDR1 and CDR2 (germline): SGHVS, FQNEAQ. DNA of the CDR3: TGTGCCAGCAGCTTAGCAGGGAGCCCTTACAATGAGCAGTTCTTC. Residues: CASSLAGSPYNEQFF. Full variable domain (missing parts from reference TRBV7-8 and TRBJ2-1): GAGVSQSPRYKVAKRGQDVALRCDPISGHVSLFWYQQALGQGPEFLTYFQNEAQLDKSGLPSDRFFAERPEGSVSTLKIQRTQQEDSAVYLCASSLAGSPYNEQFFGPGTRLTVL.

The J gene is TRBJ1-6, the V gene TRBV6-6, with no clear D. CDR1 is MNHNY, CDR2 SVGAGI, per germline (reference sequence). V shed 1 base and J shed 8 bases, with 15 bases lying between them. CDR3 length: 16 residues. This CDR3 reads CASSYYRGPGDSPLHF. Written as DNA, the CDR3 is TGTGCCAGCAGTTACTATCGCGGACCCGGGGATTCACCCCTCCACTTT.

This clonotype is a singleton in its sample. The CDR3 region is CSARDEAGRQPQHF. CDR3 nucleotide sequence: TGCAGTGCTAGGGATGAGGCAGGGCGTCAGCCCCAGCATTTT. The genes are TRBV20-1 and TRBJ1-5, with D maybe TRBD1 (5 bases). V was clipped by 3 bases and J by 6 bases, with 15 bases between them. Germline assignment: CDR1 DFQATT and CDR2 SNEGSKA (reference sequence). The CDR3 sequence is 14 residues long.

The CDR3 DNA sequence: TGTGCCAGCAGCCATAACGCAGACCCCTGGCCCCAGCATTTT. Amino acid sequence: CASSHNADPWPQHF. The chain carries TRBV7-9 and TRBJ1-5; D is unresolved. Deletions cut 5 bases from V and 9 bases from J, with 17 bases between. The CDR3 spans 14 residues. Germline CDR1 SEHNR, CDR2 FQNEAQ (reference sequence).